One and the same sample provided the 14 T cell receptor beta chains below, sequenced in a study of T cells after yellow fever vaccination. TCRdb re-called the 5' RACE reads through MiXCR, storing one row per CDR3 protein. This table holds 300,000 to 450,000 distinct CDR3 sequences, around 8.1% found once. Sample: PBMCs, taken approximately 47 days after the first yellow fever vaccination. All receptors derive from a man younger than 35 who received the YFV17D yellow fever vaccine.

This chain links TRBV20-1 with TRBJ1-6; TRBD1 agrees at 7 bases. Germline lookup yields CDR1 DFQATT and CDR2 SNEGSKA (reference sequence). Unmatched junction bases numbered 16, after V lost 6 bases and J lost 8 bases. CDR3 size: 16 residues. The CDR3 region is CSAANGAGGRDSPLHF. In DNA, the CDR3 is TGCAGTGCCGCTAATGGGGCAGGGGGTAGGGATTCACCCCTCCACTTT.

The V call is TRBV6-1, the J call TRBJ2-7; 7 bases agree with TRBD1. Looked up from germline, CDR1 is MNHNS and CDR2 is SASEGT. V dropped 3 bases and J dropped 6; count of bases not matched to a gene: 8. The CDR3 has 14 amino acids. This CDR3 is CASSDQTGLGEQYV. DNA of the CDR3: TGTGCCAGCAGTGACCAGACAGGGCTAGGCGAGCAGTACGTC.

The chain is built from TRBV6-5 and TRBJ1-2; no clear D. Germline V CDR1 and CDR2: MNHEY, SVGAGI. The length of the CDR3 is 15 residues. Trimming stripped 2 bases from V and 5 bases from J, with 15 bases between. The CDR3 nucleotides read TGTGCCAGCAGTTACGGGTCAGATAATGGATATGGCTACACCTTC. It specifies CASSYGSDNGYGYTF.

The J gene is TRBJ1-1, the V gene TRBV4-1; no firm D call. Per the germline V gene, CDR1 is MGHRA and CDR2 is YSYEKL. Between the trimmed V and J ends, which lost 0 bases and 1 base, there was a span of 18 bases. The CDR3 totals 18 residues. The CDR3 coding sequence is TGCGCCAGCAGCCAAGAACCGGGAGTCCTAACAGAGAACACTGAAGCTTTCTTT. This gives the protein CASSQEPGVLTENTEAFF.

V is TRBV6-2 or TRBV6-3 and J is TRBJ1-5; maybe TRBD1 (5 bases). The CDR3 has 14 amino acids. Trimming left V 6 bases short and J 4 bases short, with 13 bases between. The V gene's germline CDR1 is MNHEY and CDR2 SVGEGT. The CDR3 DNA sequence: TGTGCCAGCAGCGACAGAACCCTTAATCAGCCCCAGCATTTT. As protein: CASSDRTLNQPQHF.

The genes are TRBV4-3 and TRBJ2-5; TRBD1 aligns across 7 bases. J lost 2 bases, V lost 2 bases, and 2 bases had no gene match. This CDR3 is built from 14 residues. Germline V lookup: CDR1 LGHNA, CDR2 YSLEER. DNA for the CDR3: TGCGCCAGCAGCCAAACAGGGGCGCAAGAGACCCAGTACTTC. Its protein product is CASSQTGAQETQYF.

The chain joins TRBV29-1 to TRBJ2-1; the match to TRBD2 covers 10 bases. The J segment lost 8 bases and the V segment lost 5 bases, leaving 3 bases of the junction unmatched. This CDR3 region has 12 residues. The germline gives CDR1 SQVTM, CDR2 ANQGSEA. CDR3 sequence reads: CSVLGLADEQFF. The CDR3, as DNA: TGCAGCGTTCTCGGACTAGCGGATGAGCAGTTCTTC.

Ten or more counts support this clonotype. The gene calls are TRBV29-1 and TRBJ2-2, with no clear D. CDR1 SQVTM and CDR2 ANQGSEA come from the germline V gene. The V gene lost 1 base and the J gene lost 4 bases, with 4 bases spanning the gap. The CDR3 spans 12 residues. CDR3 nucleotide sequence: TGCAGCGTTGAAGGGGGCACCGGGGAGCTGTTTTTT. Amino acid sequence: CSVEGGTGELFF.

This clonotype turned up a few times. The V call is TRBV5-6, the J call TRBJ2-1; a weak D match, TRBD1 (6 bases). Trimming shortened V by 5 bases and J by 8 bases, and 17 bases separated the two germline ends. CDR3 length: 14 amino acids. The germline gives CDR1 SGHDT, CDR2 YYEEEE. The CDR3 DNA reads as TGTGCCAGCAGTTTGACAGGTACCAAGGATGAGCAGTTCTTC. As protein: CASSLTGTKDEQFF.

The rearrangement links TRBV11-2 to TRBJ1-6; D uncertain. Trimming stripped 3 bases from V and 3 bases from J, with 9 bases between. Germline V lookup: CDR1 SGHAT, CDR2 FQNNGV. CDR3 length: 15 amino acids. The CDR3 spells CASSFPVGYNSPLHF. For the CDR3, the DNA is TGTGCCAGCAGCTTCCCGGTTGGCTATAATTCACCCCTCCACTTT.

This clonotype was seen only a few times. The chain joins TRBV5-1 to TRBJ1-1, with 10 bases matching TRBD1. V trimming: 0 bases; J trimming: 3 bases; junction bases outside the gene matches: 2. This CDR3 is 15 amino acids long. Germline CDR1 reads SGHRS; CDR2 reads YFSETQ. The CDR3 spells CASSLGGQGYTEAFF. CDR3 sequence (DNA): TGCGCCAGCAGCTTGGGGGGACAGGGGTACACTGAAGCTTTCTTT.

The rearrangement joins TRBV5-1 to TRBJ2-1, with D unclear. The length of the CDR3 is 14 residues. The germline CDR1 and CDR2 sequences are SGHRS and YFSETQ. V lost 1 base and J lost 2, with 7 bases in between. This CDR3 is CASSLRATYNEQFF. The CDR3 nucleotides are TGCGCCAGCAGCTTGAGAGCTACCTACAATGAGCAGTTCTTC.

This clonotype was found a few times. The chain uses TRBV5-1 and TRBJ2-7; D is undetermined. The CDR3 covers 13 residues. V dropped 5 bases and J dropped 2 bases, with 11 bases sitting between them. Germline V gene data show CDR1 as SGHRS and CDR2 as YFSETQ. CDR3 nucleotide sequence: TGCGCCAGCAGAGTTGACATGGCCTACGAGCAGTACTTC. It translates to CASRVDMAYEQYF. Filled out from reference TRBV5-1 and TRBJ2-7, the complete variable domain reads KAGVTQTPRYLIKTRGQQVTLSCSPISGHRSVSWYQQTPGQGLQFLFEYFSETQRNKGNFPGRFSGRQFSNSRSEMNVSTLELGDSALYLCASRVDMAYEQYFGPGTRLTVT.

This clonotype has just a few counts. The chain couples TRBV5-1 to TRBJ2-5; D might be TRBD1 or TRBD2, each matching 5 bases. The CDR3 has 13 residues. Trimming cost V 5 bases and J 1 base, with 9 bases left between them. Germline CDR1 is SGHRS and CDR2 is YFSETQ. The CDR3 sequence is CASRPGAQETQYF. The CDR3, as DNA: TGCGCCAGCAGGCCCGGGGCCCAAGAGACCCAGTACTTC.